This T cell receptor (beta chain) was identified during a study of response to subunit inactivated influenza vaccine. CDR3 length: 19 amino acids. V lost 3 bases to trimming and J lost 2 bases, with 26 bases between them. The V gene's germline CDR1 is SGHDT and CDR2 YYEEEE. TCRdb reanalysed the RT-PCR reads using MiXCR and keeps one entry per CDR3 protein. The sample lists about 780,000 distinct CDR3 sequences, less than 20% occurring once. The table lists this clonotype with many counts. The sequence was obtained from a man aged 50 to 60 who received an inactivated influenza vaccine. The chain couples TRBV5-6 to TRBJ2-5; D is ambiguous. The sample in question was PBMCs from blood, obtained roughly 5 days after vaccination. The DNA for the CDR3 is TGTGCCAGCAGCTCAACGTATGTAGGCTCAACCTATGAACAAGAGACCCAGTACTTC. Amino acids: CASSSTYVGSTYEQETQYF.